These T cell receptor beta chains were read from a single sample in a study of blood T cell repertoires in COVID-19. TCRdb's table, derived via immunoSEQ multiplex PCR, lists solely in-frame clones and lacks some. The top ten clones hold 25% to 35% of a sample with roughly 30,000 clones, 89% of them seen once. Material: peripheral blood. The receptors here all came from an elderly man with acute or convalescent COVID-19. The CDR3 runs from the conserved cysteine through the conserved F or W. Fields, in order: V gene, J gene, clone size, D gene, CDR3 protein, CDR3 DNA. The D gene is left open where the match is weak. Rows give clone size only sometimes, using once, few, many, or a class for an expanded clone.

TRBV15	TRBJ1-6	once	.	CATSAGQGLGNSPLHF	TGTGCCACCAGCGCGGGCCAAGGGCTCGGTAATTCACCCCTCCACTTT
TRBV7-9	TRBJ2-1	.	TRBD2	CASSLGFGAGEFIEQFF	TGTGCCAGCAGCTTAGGGTTCGGGGCGGGAGAGTTCATTGAGCAGTTCTTC
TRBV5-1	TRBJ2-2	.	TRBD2	CASSLRAGGPGEKTRELFF	TGCGCCAGCAGCTTGCGGGCGGGAGGGCCGGGTGAGAAAACCAGGGAGCTGTTTTTT
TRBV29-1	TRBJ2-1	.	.	CSVEEFSSYNEQFF	TGCAGCGTTGAAGAGTTTAGCTCCTACAATGAGCAGTTCTTC
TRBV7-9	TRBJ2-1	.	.	CASTKTSSGTYNEQFF	TGTGCCAGCACCAAGACCAGTAGCGGTACCTACAATGAGCAGTTCTTC
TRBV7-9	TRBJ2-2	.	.	CASSLRQNTGELFF	TGTGCCAGCAGCTTAAGACAGAACACCGGGGAGCTGTTTTTT
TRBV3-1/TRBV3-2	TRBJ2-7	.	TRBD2	CASSQDLAGRVQYF	TGTGCCAGCAGCCAAGATTTGGCGGGGAGGGTGCAGTACTTC
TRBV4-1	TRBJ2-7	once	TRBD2	CASSQGLAGISYEQYF	TGCGCCAGCAGCCAGGGGCTAGCGGGCATCTCCTACGAGCAGTACTTC
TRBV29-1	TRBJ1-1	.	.	CSVPSRGGRGEAFF	TGCAGCGTTCCGTCGAGGGGGGGCCGGGGTGAAGCTTTCTTT
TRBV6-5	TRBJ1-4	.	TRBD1	CASSIGGQVNEKLFF	TGTGCCAGCTCCATAGGCGGACAGGTCAATGAAAAACTGTTTTTT
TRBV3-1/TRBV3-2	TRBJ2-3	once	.	CASSQGTSNTDTQYF	TGTGCCAGCAGCCAAGGGACAAGTAACACAGATACGCAGTATTTT
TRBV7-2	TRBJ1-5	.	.	CASSPRGKGANQPQHF	TGTGCCAGCAGCCCGAGGGGGAAAGGGGCGAATCAGCCCCAGCATTTT
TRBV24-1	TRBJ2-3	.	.	CATSDPDRGGTDTQYF	TGTGCCACCAGTGACCCGGATAGAGGGGGTACAGATACGCAGTATTTT
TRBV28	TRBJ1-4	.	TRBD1	CASNRDRGFSREKLFF	TGTGCCAGCAACCGGGACAGGGGCTTCTCTAGGGAAAAACTGTTTTTT
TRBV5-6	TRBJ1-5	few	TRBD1	CASSLYDRGSNQPQHF	TGTGCCAGCAGCTTGTATGACAGGGGGAGCAATCAGCCCCAGCATTTT
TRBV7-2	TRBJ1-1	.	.	CASSLLRGRTEAFF	TGTGCCAGCAGCTTATTACGGGGTCGAACTGAAGCTTTCTTT
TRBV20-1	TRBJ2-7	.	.	CSASGPGQGVYSHEQYF	TGCAGTGCTAGTGGACCGGGACAAGGGGTTTATTCACACGAGCAGTACTTC
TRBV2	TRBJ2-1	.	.	CASKEENFYNEQFF	TGTGCCAGCAAGGAGGAGAACTTCTACAATGAGCAGTTCTTC
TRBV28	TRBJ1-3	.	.	CASRMPGGSGNTIYF	TGTGCCAGCAGAATGCCCGGGGGGTCTGGAAACACCATATATTTT
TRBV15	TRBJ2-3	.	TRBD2	CATSRIAGGSDTQYF	TGTGCCACCAGCAGAATAGCGGGAGGGTCAGATACGCAGTATTTT
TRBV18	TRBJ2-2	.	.	CASSPLAANTGELFF	TGTGCCAGCTCACCACTAGCGGCGAACACCGGGGAGCTGTTTTTT
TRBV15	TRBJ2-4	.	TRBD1	CATSREKRGPKNIQYF	TGTGCCACCAGCAGAGAGAAGAGGGGGCCCAAAAACATTCAGTACTTC
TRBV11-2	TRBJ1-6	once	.	CASSPRSRGSPLHF	TGTGCCAGCAGCCCTCGCTCAAGGGGATCACCCCTCCACTTT
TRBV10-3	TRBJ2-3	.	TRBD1	CAIRDSYTDTQYF	TGTGCCATCCGGGACAGCTACACAGATACGCAGTATTTT